These T cell receptor beta chains were read from a single sample in a study of liver allograft versus peripheral blood T cells. TCRdb fed the reads into MiXCR, producing one record per CDR3 protein. The sample shows approximately 7,600 distinct CDR3 sequences, about 15% of them seen only once. Every receptor here comes from a human patient who had a liver transplant. Some T cells may arise from the graft donor. CDR3s include the opening cysteine and the closing phenylalanine or tryptophan. Fields, in order: D gene, J gene, clone size, V gene, CDR3 protein, CDR3 DNA. The D gene is left open where the match is weak. Size is stated for part of the rows, as once, few or many counts, or as a class when the clone is expanded.

d_gene: -
j_gene: TRBJ1-2
abundance: medium-sized
v_gene: TRBV6-1
CDR3aa: CASSDSPPAPTGTYGYTF
CDR3nt: TGTGCCAGCAGTGATAGTCCCCCAGCCCCCACAGGGACCTATGGCTACACCTTC

d_gene: TRBD2
j_gene: TRBJ2-5
abundance: -
v_gene: TRBV20-1
CDR3aa: CSAREGLAGGQETQYF
CDR3nt: TGCAGTGCTAGGGAGGGACTAGCGGGGGGGCAAGAGACCCAGTACTTC

d_gene: -
j_gene: TRBJ1-6
abundance: few
v_gene: TRBV5-5
CDR3aa: CASSPGGGGDSPLHF
CDR3nt: TGTGCCAGCAGCCCGGGGGGCGGGGGAGATTCACCCCTCCACTTT

d_gene: TRBD1
j_gene: TRBJ1-4
abundance: -
v_gene: TRBV2
CDR3aa: CASSSKDRGTNEKLFF
CDR3nt: TGTGCCAGCAGTTCAAAAGACAGGGGGACTAATGAAAAACTGTTTTTT

d_gene: -
j_gene: TRBJ2-7
abundance: -
v_gene: TRBV3-1
CDR3aa: CASSRPSSYEQYF
CDR3nt: TGTGCCAGCAGCCGGCCCAGCTCCTACGAGCAGTACTTC

d_gene: TRBD1
j_gene: TRBJ1-5
abundance: many
v_gene: TRBV19
CDR3aa: CASSHPGTGGSQPQHF
CDR3nt: TGTGCCAGTAGTCACCCCGGGACAGGGGGCAGCCAGCCCCAGCATTTT

d_gene: -
j_gene: TRBJ1-4
abundance: -
v_gene: TRBV6-5
CDR3aa: CAISSTSSTNEKLFF
CDR3nt: TGTGCCATCAGTTCGACCTCATCAACTAATGAAAAACTGTTTTTT

d_gene: -
j_gene: TRBJ2-7
abundance: -
v_gene: TRBV11-2
CDR3aa: CASSIYGEQYF
CDR3nt: TGTGCCAGCAGCATTTACGGCGAGCAGTACTTC

d_gene: -
j_gene: TRBJ2-7
abundance: many
v_gene: TRBV5-5
CDR3aa: CASSLIEESLYEQYF
CDR3nt: TGTGCCAGCAGCTTAATAGAGGAGTCCCTCTACGAGCAGTACTTC

d_gene: -
j_gene: TRBJ1-1
abundance: many
v_gene: TRBV20-1
CDR3aa: CSARDFGRLNTEAFF
CDR3nt: TGCAGTGCTAGAGATTTCGGACGGTTGAACACTGAAGCTTTCTTT

d_gene: -
j_gene: TRBJ2-2
abundance: -
v_gene: TRBV12-3/TRBV12-4
CDR3aa: CASSPPLAGANTGELFF
CDR3nt: TGTGCCAGCAGCCCGCCGTTGGCGGGGGCCAACACCGGGGAGCTGTTTTTT

d_gene: TRBD1
j_gene: TRBJ2-1
abundance: -
v_gene: TRBV5-1
CDR3aa: CASSRDRQGAGEQFF
CDR3nt: TGCGCCAGCAGCCGGGACCGCCAGGGGGCGGGTGAGCAGTTCTTC

d_gene: -
j_gene: TRBJ1-2
abundance: medium-sized
v_gene: TRBV11-2
CDR3aa: CASSLTGRGYTF
CDR3nt: TGTGCCAGCAGCCTTACAGGGCGGGGCTACACCTTC

d_gene: -
j_gene: TRBJ1-1
abundance: many
v_gene: TRBV20-1
CDR3aa: CSARTGRTEAFF
CDR3nt: TGCAGTGCAAGAACAGGGAGGACTGAAGCTTTCTTT

d_gene: -
j_gene: TRBJ1-1
abundance: medium-sized
v_gene: TRBV29-1
CDR3aa: CSARDPLTEAFF
CDR3nt: TGCAGCGCCAGGGACCCCCTCACTGAAGCTTTCTTT

d_gene: TRBD1
j_gene: TRBJ2-7
abundance: medium-sized
v_gene: TRBV6-1
CDR3aa: CASQLLRTGREQYF
CDR3nt: TGTGCCAGCCAGCTGCTGAGGACAGGTCGCGAGCAGTACTTC

d_gene: TRBD1
j_gene: TRBJ1-2
abundance: few
v_gene: TRBV19
CDR3aa: CASSVDRGGYGYTF
CDR3nt: TGTGCCAGTAGTGTCGACAGGGGTGGCTATGGCTACACCTTC

d_gene: TRBD1
j_gene: TRBJ1-4
abundance: medium-sized
v_gene: TRBV10-3
CDR3aa: CAISAGGREKLFF
CDR3nt: TGTGCCATCAGTGCAGGGGGGCGGGAAAAACTGTTTTTT

d_gene: -
j_gene: TRBJ2-7
abundance: few
v_gene: TRBV12-5
CDR3aa: CASGYQGAYEQYF
CDR3nt: TGTGCTAGTGGTTATCAAGGGGCCTACGAGCAGTACTTC

d_gene: -
j_gene: TRBJ1-2
abundance: few
v_gene: TRBV5-5
CDR3aa: CASSSDRGYYGYTF
CDR3nt: TGTGCCAGCAGCTCTGATAGGGGTTACTATGGCTACACCTTC

d_gene: TRBD1
j_gene: TRBJ1-5
abundance: few
v_gene: TRBV20-1
CDR3aa: CSAYRDSNQPQHF
CDR3nt: TGCAGTGCTTACCGGGACAGTAATCAGCCCCAGCATTTT

d_gene: -
j_gene: TRBJ2-7
abundance: -
v_gene: TRBV20-1
CDR3aa: CSAGLRSGEQYF
CDR3nt: TGCAGTGCTGGATTGAGATCGGGGGAGCAGTACTTC

d_gene: TRBD1
j_gene: TRBJ1-3
abundance: medium-sized
v_gene: TRBV10-3
CDR3aa: CAIRDSSGNTIYF
CDR3nt: TGTGCCATTCGGGACAGCTCTGGAAACACCATATATTTT

d_gene: TRBD2
j_gene: TRBJ2-7
abundance: medium-sized
v_gene: TRBV15
CDR3aa: CATSRDLAGGVVQYF
CDR3nt: TGTGCCACCAGCAGAGATCTAGCGGGGGGCGTTGTGCAGTACTTC

d_gene: TRBD1
j_gene: TRBJ1-1
abundance: medium-sized
v_gene: TRBV7-2
CDR3aa: CASSLGQGMGVMNTEAFF
CDR3nt: TGTGCCAGCAGCCTCGGACAGGGCATGGGAGTAATGAACACTGAAGCTTTCTTT

d_gene: -
j_gene: TRBJ1-4
abundance: medium-sized
v_gene: TRBV6-1
CDR3aa: CASSSGTTAVKLFF
CDR3nt: TGTGCCAGCAGCTCCGGGACAACAGCCGTGAAACTGTTTTTT

d_gene: TRBD1
j_gene: TRBJ2-1
abundance: medium-sized
v_gene: TRBV6-2/TRBV6-3
CDR3aa: CASSYNRGPSSYNEQFF
CDR3nt: TGTGCCAGCAGTTACAACAGGGGTCCAAGCTCCTACAATGAGCAGTTCTTC